This T cell receptor beta chain comes out of a study of T cells in Graves' hyperthyroidism and ophthalmopathy. Study observations and caveats: Within blood appeared most thyroid clonotypes that had expanded above 0.001.

Turning to this clonotype: Its specificity is not known.

The source material, RNA transcripts, was used to amplify TCR beta CDR3 regions. Carried out on the TCR CDR3, a first-round RT-PCR used the HTBI primer set. TCRdb passed the multiplex PCR reads through MiXCR, listing each CDR3 protein once. The data hold approximately 560,000 distinct CDR3 sequences, with approximately 14% observed a single time. Germline-derived CDR1 and CDR2 are KGHDR and SFDVKD. With 2 bases removed from V and 8 bases from J, the gap between germline ends came to 8 bases. The length of the CDR3 is 12 residues. This chain joins TRBV24-1 and TRBJ1-1; D unresolved. The receptor comes from a woman in her twenties or thirties with Graves' hyperthyroidism. The sample consisted of blood. CDR3 sequence (DNA): TGTGCCACCAGTGATTCAGGAGGGGAAGCTTTCTTT. Translation: CATSDSGGEAFF.